The entry that follows covers one T cell receptor beta chain sequence. The data stem from a study of shared T cell receptors in the human thymus. The length of the CDR3 is 13 residues. The germline gives CDR1 MGHDK, CDR2 SYGVNS. V lost 4 bases and J 4 bases, leaving 10 bases between the germline ends. Produced via immunoSEQ multiplex PCR; TCRdb's table is partial and in-frame only. The repertoire has 640,000 or so clones, approximately 87% of them found once; the top ten carry 0.0094%. Separately, the same data were catalogued under a study of human thymus T cells. Per that study: Healthy Finnish infants undergoing corrective surgery for congenital heart defects were the donors. Surgeons resected thymus tissue during corrective heart surgery. Thymic and blood repertoires seemed to show skewed V and J gene use.

The sequenced material came from thymocytes. This chain connects TRBV25-1 to TRBJ1-2; a weak D match, TRBD1 (6 bases). This TCR was recovered from a boy in the first two years of life with a congenital heart defect. Written as DNA, the CDR3 is TGTGCCAGCAGTGGGGGGGGCAGCTATGGCTACACCTTC. As protein: CASSGGGSYGYTF.